These T cell receptor beta chains were read from a single sample in a study of CD8+CD57+ T cells in acquired aplastic anemia. TCRdb fed the reads into MiXCR, producing one record per CDR3 protein. The sample records some 160,000 distinct CDR3 sequences, 40% to 50% being singletons. Sequencing was done on a sample of sorted CD4+, CD8+, or CD8+CD57+ T cells (not recorded which) from PBMCs. These receptors were obtained from a human donor with aplastic anemia. The CDR3 runs from the conserved cysteine through the conserved F or W. Size values are once, few and many counts, or a class for expanded clones, and some rows have none.

>many|TRBV5-1
CASSLQTGNEKLFF
>many|TRBV7-2
CASSLALTGAPLRYPPTEAFF
>many|TRBV6-1
CASSIAGDPPPEQYF
>NA|TRBV20-1
CSPEGMNTEAFF
>NA|TRBV10-1
CASSEDRGGFNEQFF
>NA|TRBV6-1
CASSLGGQGSVGDGYTF
>NA|TRBV10-3
CAISDLREDQPQHF
>many|TRBV19
CASSPLYFVEGRTNTEAFF
>many|TRBV19
CASTQQGGGITEAFF
>NA|TRBV7-8
CASSSVYNEQYF
>many|TRBV12-5
CASGLGKNTEAFF
>NA|TRBV7-3
CASSLGAGARAGYTF
>many|TRBV6-1
CASSDRTSPQTLYEQYF
>NA|TRBV6-1
CASSRGRGNSPLHF
>NA|TRBV15
CATSRDRGGGYEQYF
>many|TRBV6-1
CASNRQAPLPSYNSPLHF
>NA|TRBV14
CASSQDLVQAVSGYTF
>few|TRBV10-3
CAIRGDGNSPLHF
>few|TRBV18
CASSPKGQGIGELFF
>NA|TRBV12-5
CASAFGGAGELFF
>NA|TRBV2
CASSQGLAGESEQFF
>few|TRBV12-3/TRBV12-4
CASSFGGFGGYTF
>NA|TRBV10-3
CAALWGTISGNTIYF
>many|TRBV2
CASSGTGSGNQPQHF
>NA|TRBV11-2
CASSLDRVVWDRGGYEQYF
>few|TRBV29-1
CSVAGEESYEQYF
>NA|TRBV6-1
CASSEALTAYTF
>many|TRBV14
CASSQGGQGSGEQYF
>NA|TRBV2
CASRYNRDYTIYF
>many|TRBV20-1
CSARGRQGGYEQYF
>NA|TRBV11-2
CASSLGSVLWATEAFF
>many|TRBV5-1
CASSRGLGRNEQYF
>many|TRBV7-8
CASSLRTSGSTDTQYF
>NA|TRBV2
CASSATVTNTGELFF
>NA|TRBV6-1
CASSERADNSPLHF
>many|TRBV30
CAWSVRGREYNEQFF
>NA|TRBV19
CASSNTGSYTF
>NA|TRBV9
CASSGSNRENEQFF
>NA|TRBV7-2
CASSLVWGTNQPQHF
>NA|TRBV30
CAWGQGGTEAFF
>many|TRBV5-1
CASSLEGTFYNEQFF
>many|TRBV5-4
CASSYRGLYEQYF
>NA|TRBV2
CASSRGTGGSSPLHF
>NA|TRBV24-1
CASSHRGVRSSYEQYF
>NA|TRBV2
CASIAGYEQYF
>many|TRBV9
CASSLQTDANTEAFF
>NA|TRBV20-1
CSARLAGEWETQYF
>NA|TRBV6-1
CASSRDSIEQYF
>NA|TRBV25-1
CASSAILTSGSADTQYF